These 14 T cell receptor beta chains were sequenced from one sample in a study of shared clonotypes between healthy human individuals. TCRdb's table, derived via immunoSEQ multiplex PCR, lists solely in-frame clones and lacks some. The top ten clones hold 0.36% of a sample with 1,500,000 or so clones, just under 99% of them seen once. The sequenced material came from naive CD4+ T cells sorted from blood. Subset given: CD45RA+ positively selected. The receptors here all came from a man aged 30 to 45 in good health.

This rearrangement joins TRBV6-5 to TRBJ1-1; D is ambiguous. CDR1 and CDR2 from the germline V gene are MNHEY and SVGAGI. The V and J ends lost 7 bases and 1 base respectively, with 10 bases between them. The CDR3 covers 13 residues. The CDR3 nucleotides read TGTGCCAGCATTAACAGCGAGAACACTGAAGCTTTCTTT. Residues: CASINSENTEAFF.

The genes are TRBV7-8 and TRBJ2-7; TRBD1 matches at 11 bases. Germline V gives CDR1 SGHVS, CDR2 FQNEAQ. The CDR3 contains 15 residues. The trim removed 1 base at V and 2 bases at J, leaving 1 base unmatched. The CDR3 region has the DNA TGTGCCAGCAGCTTAGGGACAGGGGGCCCCTACGAGCAGTACTTC. Encoded protein: CASSLGTGGPYEQYF.

The V gene is TRBV5-5, the J gene TRBJ1-1; the D gene is possibly TRBD1 (6 bases). Germline values: CDR1 SGHKS, CDR2 YYEKEE (reference sequence). The V end lost 3 bases, the J end lost 7 bases, and 19 bases lay between the germline ends. The CDR3 extends over 15 amino acids. CDR3 loop: CASSSHPLGGDEAFF. CDR3 in DNA: TGTGCCAGCAGCTCGCACCCTCTGGGGGGCGATGAAGCTTTCTTT.

This rearrangement joins TRBV27 to TRBJ1-5, with D unresolved. Germline CDR1 MNHEY, CDR2 SMNVEV (reference sequence). CDR3 length: 14 amino acids. Trimming took 3 bases from V and 6 from J, leaving 12 bases between them. The CDR3, as DNA: TGTGCCAGCAGTTTGATGGGGAAAGGTCAGCCCCAGCATTTT. Translated, it gives CASSLMGKGQPQHF.

Comment on this clone: The sample carries other DNA sequences with the same CDR3. V and J are TRBV19 and TRBJ2-7, with 8 nucleotides matching TRBD1. V trimming: 6 bases; J trimming: 1 base; junction bases outside the gene matches: 5. Per the germline V gene, CDR1 is LNHDA and CDR2 is SQIVND (reference sequence). This CDR3 spans 14 amino acids. CDR3 nucleotide sequence: TGTGCCAGTAGCGTACAGGGGGTTTCCTACGAGCAGTACTTC. This codes for CASSVQGVSYEQYF.

CDR3 sequence reads: CASSPQGGDSYEQYF. In DNA, the CDR3 is TGCGCCAGCAGCCCACAAGGGGGGGACTCCTACGAGCAGTACTTC. The chain links TRBV5-1 to TRBJ2-7, with TRBD2 as a possible D gene (7 bases). There are 15 residues in the CDR3. In germline, CDR1 is SGHRS, CDR2 YFSETQ. Trimming took 4 bases from V and 0 from J, leaving 14 bases between them.

This clone was seen a few times. The chain carries TRBV7-9 and TRBJ1-2; D call uncertain. Between the trimmed V and J ends, which lost 10 bases and 6 bases, there was a span of 15 bases. Germline V gene sequence: CDR1 SEHNR, CDR2 FQNEAQ (reference sequence). This CDR3 region has 12 residues. The CDR3 DNA reads as TGTGCCATCAATACCCCCCAGCATGGCTACACCTTC. Protein sequence: CAINTPQHGYTF.

V usage is TRBV29-1 and J usage is TRBJ2-7, with D maybe TRBD2 (6 bases). The germline gives CDR1 SQVTM, CDR2 ANQGSEA. V was pared by 4 bases and J by 0 bases, with 7 bases between. This CDR3 comprises 12 residues. CDR3 amino acids: CSVVGLSYEQYF. The CDR3 DNA is TGCAGCGTTGTGGGACTCTCCTACGAGCAGTACTTC.

The chain joins TRBV6-1 to TRBJ2-1; no reliable D call. Trimming stripped 6 bases from V and 4 bases from J, with 16 bases between. This CDR3 has 15 amino acids. Germline CDR1 is MNHNS and CDR2 is SASEGT. In DNA, the CDR3 is TGTGCCAGCAGCAGTGGAGTCATACCGTACAATGAGCAGTTCTTC. Its protein is CASSSGVIPYNEQFF.

The rearrangement links TRBV18 to TRBJ2-1; no clear D. The CDR3 loop spans 14 amino acids. Germline CDR1 reads KGHSH; CDR2 reads LQKENI. Between the trimmed V and J ends, which lost 3 bases and 4 bases, there was a span of 10 bases. The DNA of the CDR3 is TGTGCCAGCTCACCGACGGACGGTTACAATGAGCAGTTCTTC. Translation gives CASSPTDGYNEQFF.

The genes are TRBV18 and TRBJ2-5; 9 bases fit TRBD1. Looked up from germline, CDR1 is KGHSH and CDR2 is LQKENI. V shed 6 bases, J shed 9 bases, and the junction held 17 bases outside the gene matches. CDR3 size: 16 residues. The CDR3 region is CASSPWTGVRLEAQYF. The CDR3 nucleotides are TGTGCCAGCTCCCCCTGGACAGGGGTACGTCTCGAGGCCCAGTACTTC. Variable domain in full (rest from reference TRBV18 and TRBJ2-5): NAGVMQNPRHLVRRRGQEARLRCSPMKGHSHVYWYRQLPEEGLKFMVYLQKENIIDESGMPKERFSAEFPKEGPSILRIQQVVRGDSAAYFCASSPWTGVRLEAQYFGPGTRLLVL.

V gene TRBV14 combines with J gene TRBJ2-3; D is perhaps TRBD1 (6 bases). The length of the CDR3 is 14 residues. The V and J ends lost 7 bases and 7 bases respectively, with 18 bases between them. The V gene's germline CDR1 is SGHDN and CDR2 FVKESK. CDR3 protein: CASTAAGALNTQYF. CDR3 DNA: TGTGCCAGCACCGCGGCAGGGGCATTAAATACGCAGTATTTT.

The CDR3 sequence is CASGLAHSTDTQYF. The CDR3, as DNA: TGTGCCAGCGGCCTAGCGCATAGCACAGATACGCAGTATTTT. The V gene is TRBV7-9, the J gene TRBJ2-3, with D tentatively TRBD2 (6 bases). The CDR3 totals 14 residues. V lost 8 bases to trimming and J lost 0 bases, with 12 bases between them. Per the germline V gene, CDR1 is SEHNR and CDR2 is FQNEAQ (reference sequence).

V usage is TRBV29-1 and J usage is TRBJ2-1, with D tentatively TRBD1 or TRBD2 (5 bases each). Germline loops: CDR1 SQVTM, CDR2 ANQGSEA. The V end lost 2 bases, the J end lost 1 base, and 12 bases lay between the germline ends. The CDR3 is made up of 15 amino acids. CDR3 DNA: TGCAGCGTTGAATCGGGGACCAGGTCCTACAATGAGCAGTTCTTC. Protein product: CSVESGTRSYNEQFF.